These 9 T cell receptor beta chains came from one sample sequenced in a study of CD8+ T cells in alopecia areata. Investigators isolated RNA and reverse transcribed it into cDNA to act as the sequencing template. Generated by immunoSEQ multiplex PCR, the TCRdb table keeps only in-frame clones and is missing some. This table has approximately 150,000 clones, about 88% appearing once. As for treatment: oral pan-JAK inhibitor, 5-10 mg twice daily. The sequencing used CD8+ T cells sorted from blood, collected at week 4, from a patient treated with tofacitinib. Source of these receptors: a human donor with alopecia areata.

The rearrangement uses TRBV5-4 and TRBJ2-7; unclear D gene. V lost 2 bases to trimming and J lost 0 bases, with 9 bases between them. From germline, CDR1 is SGHNT and CDR2 YYREEE (reference sequence). This CDR3 contains 14 residues. CDR3 DNA: TGTGCCAGCAGCTTAGGCCAGAGCTCCTACGAGCAGTACTTC. Residues: CASSLGQSSYEQYF.

The J gene is TRBJ1-2, the V gene TRBV5-4; D may be TRBD1 (5 bases). V was shortened by 6 bases and J by 8 bases, with 17 bases between the two germline ends. The germline V gene has CDR1 SGHNT and CDR2 YYREEE (reference sequence). CDR3 size: 13 residues. CDR3 protein: CASTEGGDGGYTF. CDR3 DNA: TGTGCCAGCACCGAGGGAGGGGACGGGGGCTACACCTTC.

The V and J genes are TRBV25-1 and TRBJ2-5; D is unclear. V lost 1 base to trimming and J lost 5 bases, with 11 bases between them. There are 14 residues in the CDR3. Germline CDR1 MGHDK, CDR2 SYGVNS. CDR3 sequence reads: CASSEFKELETQYF. CDR3 nucleotides: TGTGCCAGCAGTGAATTTAAGGAATTGGAGACCCAGTACTTC.

The chain is built from TRBV2 and TRBJ2-1; D call uncertain. This CDR3 is built from 10 residues. Germline assignment: CDR1 SNHLY and CDR2 FYNNEI. V lost 7 bases and J lost 6, with 4 bases in between. CDR3 loop: CASISNEQFF. CDR3 DNA: TGTGCCAGCATCAGCAATGAGCAGTTCTTC.

The chain links TRBV20-1 to TRBJ2-7; D is uncertain. Germline CDR1 reads DFQATT; CDR2 reads SNEGSKA (reference sequence). The ends were cut back, 3 bases at V and 6 bases at J, with 9 bases in the middle. This CDR3 is built from 11 residues. CDR3 nucleotides: TGCAGTGCTAGGATGTTAGGCGAGCAGTACTTC. Translated: CSARMLGEQYF.

V is TRBV30 and J is TRBJ2-7; TRBD2 is a possible D gene (6 bases). Trimming removed 6 bases at V and 3 bases at J, with 12 bases between. This CDR3 comprises 12 residues. The V gene's germline CDR1 is GTSNPN and CDR2 SVGIG (reference sequence). CDR3 nucleotide sequence: TGTGCCTGCCGGGACTCTCTCTACGAGCAGTACTTC. Amino acids: CACRDSLYEQYF.

The rearrangement joins TRBV6-5 to TRBJ2-6; D uncertain. Germline-derived CDR1 and CDR2 are MNHEY and SVGAGI. There are 13 residues in the CDR3. V was pared by 2 bases and J by 2 bases, with 1 base between. The CDR3 region has the DNA TGTGCCAGCAGTTACCCTGGGGCCAACGTCCTGACTTTC. This codes for CASSYPGANVLTF.

This sequence joins TRBV6-5 and TRBJ2-3; D unclear. Germline CDR1 is MNHEY and CDR2 is SVGAGI. V shed 2 bases and J shed 5 bases, with 5 bases lying between them. This CDR3 has 12 residues. CDR3 sequence: CASSYVGDTQYF. For the CDR3, the DNA is TGTGCCAGCAGTTACGTCGGAGATACGCAGTATTTT.

The rearrangement uses TRBV4-1 and TRBJ2-2; unclear D gene. The V and J ends lost 3 bases and 0 bases respectively, with 5 bases between them. This CDR3 region has 14 residues. Germline-derived CDR1 and CDR2 are MGHRA and YSYEKL. CDR3: CASSHRTNTGELFF. CDR3 in DNA: TGCGCCAGCAGCCACAGGACGAACACCGGGGAGCTGTTTTTT.